The rows below give T cell receptor beta chains drawn from one sample of a study of blood T cells in healthy people across ages. Each CDR3 protein gets one entry after TCRdb re-called the 5' RACE reads with MiXCR. This table has a few hundred thousand distinct CDR3 sequences, 27% appearing once. Material for sequencing was blood. The receptors were gathered from a woman between 70 and 85 years old in good health. The CDR3 runs from the conserved cysteine through the conserved F or W. The order of the fields is clone size, V gene, J gene, D gene, CDR3 protein, CDR3 DNA. A D gene is named only where the DNA matches it firmly. Where a row states a size, it is once, few, many or the class of an expanded clone; other rows omit it.

clone size: -; V gene: TRBV20-1; J gene: TRBJ1-1; D gene: TRBD1; CDR3 protein: CSAQTGTGMNTEAFF; CDR3 DNA: TGCAGTGCTCAGACCGGGACAGGGATGAACACTGAAGCTTTCTTT
clone size: few; V gene: TRBV7-2; J gene: TRBJ2-7; D gene: -; CDR3 protein: CASSTVLATYEQYF; CDR3 DNA: TGTGCCAGCTCGACGGTACTAGCAACCTACGAGCAGTACTTC
clone size: few; V gene: TRBV3-1; J gene: TRBJ2-5; D gene: -; CDR3 protein: CASSQLGAGIDQETQYF; CDR3 DNA: TGTGCCAGCAGCCAGTTGGGCGCGGGGATCGACCAAGAGACCCAGTACTTC
clone size: few; V gene: TRBV18; J gene: TRBJ2-5; D gene: -; CDR3 protein: CASSPGVGGEETQYF; CDR3 DNA: TGTGCCAGCTCACCAGGGGTGGGAGGCGAAGAGACCCAGTACTTC
clone size: many; V gene: TRBV5-1; J gene: TRBJ2-5; D gene: TRBD2; CDR3 protein: CASSLGAGEETQYF; CDR3 DNA: TGTGCCAGCAGCTTAGGAGCGGGGGAAGAGACCCAGTACTTC
clone size: -; V gene: TRBV15; J gene: TRBJ2-7; D gene: -; CDR3 protein: CATSRDYLRLYEQYF; CDR3 DNA: TGTGCCACCAGCAGAGATTATTTACGCCTCTACGAGCAGTACTTC
clone size: -; V gene: TRBV7-2; J gene: TRBJ2-3; D gene: TRBD2; CDR3 protein: CASSPRLAVDTQYF; CDR3 DNA: TGTGCCAGCAGCCCCAGACTAGCAGTGGATACGCAGTATTTT
clone size: -; V gene: TRBV6-2/TRBV6-3; J gene: TRBJ1-1; D gene: -; CDR3 protein: CASSYRGGRRTEAFF; CDR3 DNA: TGTGCCAGCAGTTACCGGGGGGGGCGGAGAACTGAAGCTTTCTTT
clone size: few; V gene: TRBV7-9; J gene: TRBJ2-1; D gene: -; CDR3 protein: CASSLARAWLNEQFF; CDR3 DNA: TGTGCCAGCAGCTTAGCCCGAGCCTGGTTAAATGAGCAGTTCTTC
clone size: -; V gene: TRBV12-3/TRBV12-4; J gene: TRBJ2-2; D gene: -; CDR3 protein: CASSWGLNTGELFF; CDR3 DNA: TGTGCCAGCAGTTGGGGACTTAACACCGGGGAGCTGTTTTTT
clone size: -; V gene: TRBV7-2; J gene: TRBJ2-3; D gene: TRBD1; CDR3 protein: CASSLDGTGLADTQYF; CDR3 DNA: TGTGCCAGCAGCTTAGATGGGACAGGGTTAGCAGATACGCAGTATTTT
clone size: few; V gene: TRBV12-3/TRBV12-4; J gene: TRBJ2-7; D gene: -; CDR3 protein: CASSLAGSEQYF; CDR3 DNA: TGTGCCAGCAGCCTGGCTGGGAGCGAGCAGTACTTC
clone size: few; V gene: TRBV7-2; J gene: TRBJ2-7; D gene: -; CDR3 protein: CASSLGADYEQYF; CDR3 DNA: TGTGCCAGCAGCTTAGGGGCAGACTACGAGCAGTACTTC
clone size: few; V gene: TRBV20-1; J gene: TRBJ1-3; D gene: -; CDR3 protein: CSAEIRDIGNTIYF; CDR3 DNA: TGCAGTGCTGAGATCCGGGACATTGGAAACACCATATATTTT
clone size: -; V gene: TRBV20-1; J gene: TRBJ2-1; D gene: TRBD2; CDR3 protein: CSAKTSGGLNEQFF; CDR3 DNA: TGCAGTGCTAAGACTAGCGGGGGGCTCAATGAGCAGTTCTTC
clone size: many; V gene: TRBV20-1; J gene: TRBJ1-1; D gene: -; CDR3 protein: CSARGGGLEAFF; CDR3 DNA: TGCAGTGCTCGAGGGGGGGGTTTGGAAGCTTTCTTT
clone size: -; V gene: TRBV5-1; J gene: TRBJ1-4; D gene: TRBD1; CDR3 protein: CASRDLRGPGEKLFF; CDR3 DNA: TGCGCCAGCAGAGACCTCAGGGGGCCAGGGGAAAAACTGTTTTTT
clone size: -; V gene: TRBV5-1; J gene: TRBJ2-7; D gene: -; CDR3 protein: CASSLPQTGGWYYEQYF; CDR3 DNA: TGCGCCAGCAGCTTACCCCAGACAGGAGGGTGGTATTACGAGCAGTACTTC
clone size: -; V gene: TRBV20-1; J gene: TRBJ2-5; D gene: -; CDR3 protein: CSASHTTRETQYF; CDR3 DNA: TGCAGTGCTAGCCATACGACACGGGAGACCCAGTACTTC
clone size: -; V gene: TRBV7-2; J gene: TRBJ2-2; D gene: TRBD2; CDR3 protein: CASSREGGGAGGPGELFF; CDR3 DNA: TGTGCCAGCAGCCGAGAGGGAGGTGGAGCGGGGGGGCCCGGGGAGCTGTTTTTT
clone size: -; V gene: TRBV5-1; J gene: TRBJ2-4; D gene: TRBD1; CDR3 protein: CASSPGTDGNIQYF; CDR3 DNA: TGCGCCAGCAGCCCAGGGACAGATGGAAACATTCAGTACTTC
clone size: -; V gene: TRBV20-1; J gene: TRBJ2-1; D gene: TRBD1; CDR3 protein: CSAKQGALLDEQFF; CDR3 DNA: TGCAGTGCTAAACAGGGGGCTTTGCTCGATGAGCAGTTCTTC
clone size: many; V gene: TRBV6-2/TRBV6-3; J gene: TRBJ2-5; D gene: -; CDR3 protein: CASGPNQETQYF; CDR3 DNA: TGTGCCAGCGGACCCAACCAAGAGACCCAGTACTTC
clone size: -; V gene: TRBV10-2; J gene: TRBJ2-1; D gene: -; CDR3 protein: CASSASQSYNEQFF; CDR3 DNA: TGCGCCAGCAGTGCTTCACAGTCCTACAATGAGCAGTTCTTC
clone size: -; V gene: TRBV5-1; J gene: TRBJ2-7; D gene: TRBD1; CDR3 protein: CASSFQRTGIYEQYF; CDR3 DNA: TGCGCCAGCAGCTTTCAAAGGACAGGGATCTACGAGCAGTACTTC
clone size: -; V gene: TRBV5-1; J gene: TRBJ2-5; D gene: -; CDR3 protein: CASSLGQGFAQYF; CDR3 DNA: TGCGCCAGCAGCTTGGGGCAGGGTTTCGCCCAGTACTTC
clone size: many; V gene: TRBV7-2; J gene: TRBJ1-4; D gene: TRBD1; CDR3 protein: CASSLDRGTEKLFF; CDR3 DNA: TGTGCCAGCAGCTTAGACAGGGGGACTGAAAAACTGTTTTTT
clone size: -; V gene: TRBV7-9; J gene: TRBJ2-1; D gene: TRBD2; CDR3 protein: CASSFLGGGSYNEQFF; CDR3 DNA: TGTGCCAGCAGCTTTCTGGGCGGGGGTTCCTACAATGAGCAGTTCTTC
clone size: few; V gene: TRBV3-1; J gene: TRBJ1-2; D gene: -; CDR3 protein: CASSPWDQPRYGYTF; CDR3 DNA: TGTGCCAGCAGCCCCTGGGACCAGCCTCGTTATGGCTACACCTTC
clone size: few; V gene: TRBV7-2; J gene: TRBJ2-7; D gene: TRBD2; CDR3 protein: CASSASGGGEEQYF; CDR3 DNA: TGTGCCAGCAGCGCTAGCGGGGGGGGCGAAGAGCAGTACTTC
clone size: few; V gene: TRBV6-6; J gene: TRBJ1-2; D gene: TRBD1; CDR3 protein: CASSYTGGGGYTF; CDR3 DNA: TGTGCCAGCAGTTACACAGGGGGAGGAGGCTACACCTTC
clone size: -; V gene: TRBV6-1; J gene: TRBJ2-1; D gene: TRBD2; CDR3 protein: CASSLNRLAGGFSYNEQFF; CDR3 DNA: TGTGCCAGCAGCCTAAACCGACTAGCGGGGGGGTTCTCCTACAATGAGCAGTTCTTC
clone size: -; V gene: TRBV10-3; J gene: TRBJ1-2; D gene: -; CDR3 protein: CASGSEEGYTF; CDR3 DNA: TGTGCCTCGGGGAGCGAAGAGGGCTACACCTTC
clone size: -; V gene: TRBV5-1; J gene: TRBJ2-6; D gene: TRBD1; CDR3 protein: CASRRGFLDRGDSGANVLTF; CDR3 DNA: TGCGCCAGCAGGAGGGGCTTTCTGGACAGGGGAGACTCTGGGGCCAACGTCCTGACTTTC
clone size: many; V gene: TRBV6-5; J gene: TRBJ2-1; D gene: TRBD1; CDR3 protein: CASSSGSQGPSSYNEQFF; CDR3 DNA: TGTGCCAGCAGTTCGGGGTCACAGGGGCCGAGCTCCTACAATGAGCAGTTCTTC
clone size: few; V gene: TRBV6-6; J gene: TRBJ1-2; D gene: -; CDR3 protein: CASIMTVQSNYGYTF; CDR3 DNA: TGTGCCAGCATTATGACAGTCCAATCTAACTATGGCTACACCTTC
clone size: few; V gene: TRBV29-1; J gene: TRBJ2-3; D gene: TRBD2; CDR3 protein: CSVERSGGGTDTQYF; CDR3 DNA: TGCAGCGTTGAAAGAAGCGGGGGGGGCACAGATACGCAGTATTTT
clone size: -; V gene: TRBV12-3/TRBV12-4; J gene: TRBJ2-7; D gene: -; CDR3 protein: CASSLAGGPREQYF; CDR3 DNA: TGTGCCAGCAGTTTAGCGGGGGGGCCGCGAGAGCAGTACTTC
clone size: -; V gene: TRBV4-1; J gene: TRBJ1-4; D gene: -; CDR3 protein: CASSQEPARQRDEKLFF; CDR3 DNA: TGCGCCAGCAGCCAAGAACCAGCGAGACAGCGAGATGAAAAACTGTTTTTT
clone size: -; V gene: TRBV7-8; J gene: TRBJ1-2; D gene: -; CDR3 protein: CASSLGLYGYTF; CDR3 DNA: TGTGCCAGCAGCTTAGGACTCTATGGCTACACCTTC
clone size: -; V gene: TRBV20-1; J gene: TRBJ2-5; D gene: TRBD2; CDR3 protein: CSARDRRTSGTTQYF; CDR3 DNA: TGCAGTGCTAGAGATAGACGTACTAGCGGGACGACCCAGTACTTC
clone size: -; V gene: TRBV10-3; J gene: TRBJ2-1; D gene: -; CDR3 protein: CATQNFGSYNEQFF; CDR3 DNA: TGTGCCACCCAGAATTTTGGGTCCTACAATGAGCAGTTCTTC
clone size: once; V gene: TRBV7-9; J gene: TRBJ1-1; D gene: -; CDR3 protein: CASNPPLQTLNTEALF; CDR3 DNA: TGTGCCAGCAATCCGCCCTTGCAGACCTTGAACACTGAAGCTCTCTTT
clone size: few; V gene: TRBV12-5; J gene: TRBJ1-4; D gene: -; CDR3 protein: CASGPGLGKLFF; CDR3 DNA: TGTGCTAGTGGTCCAGGACTGGGGAAACTGTTTTTT
clone size: -; V gene: TRBV29-1; J gene: TRBJ2-7; D gene: TRBD2; CDR3 protein: CSGGRVGEQYF; CDR3 DNA: TGCAGCGGGGGGAGGGTTGGCGAGCAGTACTTC
clone size: many; V gene: TRBV7-2; J gene: TRBJ2-5; D gene: -; CDR3 protein: CASSLKETQYF; CDR3 DNA: TGTGCCAGCAGCTTAAAAGAGACCCAGTACTTC
clone size: few; V gene: TRBV27; J gene: TRBJ2-7; D gene: TRBD1; CDR3 protein: CASKKDRLNYEQYF; CDR3 DNA: TGTGCCAGTAAGAAGGACAGGCTAAACTACGAGCAGTACTTC
clone size: -; V gene: TRBV4-3; J gene: TRBJ1-2; D gene: TRBD1; CDR3 protein: CASSPTTGTGGYGYTF; CDR3 DNA: TGCGCCAGCAGCCCTACAACCGGGACAGGGGGCTATGGCTACACCTTC
clone size: -; V gene: TRBV4-3; J gene: TRBJ2-3; D gene: -; CDR3 protein: CASSPRRAVTDTQYF; CDR3 DNA: TGCGCCAGCAGCCCTCGACGGGCAGTCACAGATACGCAGTATTTT
clone size: -; V gene: TRBV6-6; J gene: TRBJ2-7; D gene: -; CDR3 protein: CASNRARSSYEQYF; CDR3 DNA: TGTGCCAGCAATAGGGCCAGGAGCTCCTACGAGCAGTACTTC
clone size: -; V gene: TRBV6-2/TRBV6-3; J gene: TRBJ2-1; D gene: -; CDR3 protein: CASSYPLHEQFF; CDR3 DNA: TGTGCCAGCAGTTACCCTCTCCATGAGCAGTTCTTC
clone size: -; V gene: TRBV6-1; J gene: TRBJ2-5; D gene: -; CDR3 protein: CASRGGSGRETQYF; CDR3 DNA: TGTGCCAGCAGGGGAGGTTCAGGGCGTGAGACCCAGTACTTC
clone size: few; V gene: TRBV6-5; J gene: TRBJ2-7; D gene: -; CDR3 protein: CASRSWMAYEQYF; CDR3 DNA: TGTGCCAGCAGGTCGTGGATGGCCTACGAGCAGTACTTC
clone size: few; V gene: TRBV7-8; J gene: TRBJ1-2; D gene: -; CDR3 protein: CASSSFGLYGCTF; CDR3 DNA: TGTGCCAGCAGCTCCTTTGGTCTCTATGGCTGCACCTTC
clone size: few; V gene: TRBV18; J gene: TRBJ2-1; D gene: -; CDR3 protein: CASSPGADNEQFF; CDR3 DNA: TGTGCCAGCTCACCAGGGGCGGACAATGAGCAGTTCTTC
clone size: -; V gene: TRBV7-2; J gene: TRBJ2-3; D gene: TRBD2; CDR3 protein: CASNQPGTSGKRADTQYF; CDR3 DNA: TGTGCCAGCAACCAACCTGGGACTAGCGGAAAACGGGCAGATACGCAGTATTTT
clone size: -; V gene: TRBV29-1; J gene: TRBJ2-1; D gene: -; CDR3 protein: CSDQRTYYNEQFF; CDR3 DNA: TGCAGCGACCAACGAACTTACTACAATGAGCAGTTCTTC
clone size: few; V gene: TRBV7-9; J gene: TRBJ1-6; D gene: -; CDR3 protein: CASSRGDSPLHF; CDR3 DNA: TGTGCCAGCAGCAGGGGGGATTCACCCCTCCACTTT
clone size: few; V gene: TRBV5-1; J gene: TRBJ2-1; D gene: TRBD2; CDR3 protein: CASSLNSGGKNEQFF; CDR3 DNA: TGCGCCAGCAGCTTGAATAGCGGGGGGAAGAATGAGCAGTTCTTC